This T cell receptor (beta chain) came from a study of post-analysis software for immune sequencing data. Study-wide findings and caveats: TRBV5-6, TRBV5-1 and TRBV20-1 were among roughly five TRBV segments more frequent in patients than controls.

Carried by the TCR beta cDNA libraries were unique molecular identifiers. TCRdb independently ran MiXCR on the PCR reads; one entry per CDR3 protein. The sample contains about 770,000 distinct CDR3 sequences, just over 45% of which appear only once. The V gene lost 0 bases and the J gene lost 2 bases, with 13 bases spanning the gap. CDR1 and CDR2 (germline): DFQATT, SNEGSKA (reference sequence). The CDR3 extends over 15 amino acids. Regarding this clonotype: Its antigen is undetermined.

Sequenced material: blood. The chain joins TRBV20-1 to TRBJ1-2; D might be TRBD1 (6 bases). The sequence was obtained from a girl aged 5 to 17 with multiple sclerosis. The CDR3 sequence is CSARELGGGNYGYTF. The CDR3 nucleotides are TGCAGTGCTAGAGAGCTCGGAGGGGGGAACTATGGCTACACCTTC.